The next 17 T cell receptor beta chains were all read from a single sample in a study of blood T cells in healthy people across ages. A second PCR, run for about 7 to 11 cycles, used a sample-barcoded 5' primer plus a J-beta primer mix. TCRdb re-called the 5' RACE reads through MiXCR, storing one row per CDR3 protein. The repertoire holds under 1,000,000 distinct CDR3 sequences, around 45% seen once, with around a sixth in the top ten. The sequenced sample was blood. The receptors come from a man older than 75 in good health.

A note on this clonotype: One end of the junction does not line up with germline, which may come from a read error. The CDR3 loop is CAARVGSGYSF. CDR3 nucleotide sequence: TGCGCCGCTAGGGTGGGGTCTGGCTACTCCTTC. The chain is built from TRBV20-1 and TRBJ1-2; the D is unclear. This CDR3 spans 11 amino acids. CDR1 and CDR2 (germline): DFQATT, SNEGSKA (reference sequence).

J is TRBJ2-5 and V is TRBV20-1; TRBD2 matches 11 bases. The J call may be mistaken, given a closer DNA end match to TRBJ2-7. The CDR3 is 13 residues long. The V gene's germline CDR1 is DFQATT and CDR2 SNEGSKA (reference sequence). The CDR3 DNA sequence: TGCAGTGCAAGGACTAGCGGGCAATACGAGCAGTACTTC. This translates into CSARTSGQYEQYF.

The rearrangement links TRBV7-2 to TRBJ2-1; weak D call: TRBD1 (5 bases). CDR3 length equals 15 residues. The V end was cut by 4 bases, the J end by 8 bases, with 18 bases between. From germline, CDR1 is SGHTA and CDR2 FQGNSA. CDR3 sequence (DNA): TGTGCCAGCAGCTCAAGCTTCCGTAGGGGTTATGAGCAGTTCTTC. It is translated as CASSSSFRRGYEQFF.

The chain recombines TRBV20-1 with TRBJ2-3, with a tentative D call TRBD2 (6 bases). V dropped 6 bases and J dropped 5 bases, with 18 bases sitting between them. From germline, CDR1 is DFQATT and CDR2 SNEGSKA (reference sequence). CDR3 length: 14 residues. The CDR3 bases are TGCAGTGCCAAGGGCGGGACCCGAGGAGATACGCAGTATTTT. Translating gives CSAKGGTRGDTQYF.

This clonotype was seen only a few times. The CDR3 reads CASSSRLAGGFDEQFF. The CDR3 DNA reads as TGTGCCAGCAGCTCTCGACTAGCGGGAGGTTTCGATGAGCAGTTCTTC. The V and J genes are TRBV7-8 and TRBJ2-1, with 13 bases identical to TRBD2. CDR1 and CDR2 (germline): SGHVS, FQNEAQ. This CDR3 contains 16 residues. J gave up 8 bases and V 4 bases, and 8 bases lay outside the gene matches.

There are many counts of this clonotype. V is TRBV4-3 and J is TRBJ2-1; maybe TRBD2 (5 bases). With 2 bases removed from V and 7 bases from J, the gap between germline ends came to 9 bases. Germline assignment: CDR1 LGHNA and CDR2 YSLEER. The CDR3 loop spans 13 amino acids. CDR3 sequence (DNA): TGCGCCAGCAGCCAAACGACGGGGAATGAGCAGTTCTTC. Protein sequence: CASSQTTGNEQFF.

V and J are TRBV12-3 or TRBV12-4 and TRBJ1-6; D is unclear. V lost 5 bases, J lost 10 bases, and 15 bases lay in between. This CDR3 has 14 residues. The CDR3 region has the DNA TGTGCCAGCAGTATAGAAGAGGGCAGCTCACCCCTCCACTTT. It codes for CASSIEEGSSPLHF.

This rearrangement joins TRBV27 to TRBJ2-3; 13 nucleotides line up with TRBD2. The CDR3 is 21 residues long. Trimming took 4 bases from V and 1 from J; bases not matched to a gene: 17. Germline CDR1 and CDR2: MNHEY and SMNVEV (reference sequence). The CDR3 coding sequence is TGTGCCAGCAGTTCCAGGGGTGGGGGGTGGACTAGCGGGAGAGGCACAGATACGCAGTATTTT. This translates into CASSSRGGGWTSGRGTDTQYF.

A note on this clonotype: A junction boundary mismatches the germline segment, possibly from a read error. This chain connects TRBV5-1 to TRBJ2-7; 9 nucleotides align to TRBD2. The length of the CDR3 is 14 residues. Germline-derived CDR1 and CDR2 are SGHRS and YFSETQ. The CDR3 spells CASSVSGGSCEQYF. The CDR3 DNA reads as TGCGCCAGCAGCGTTAGCGGGGGCTCCTGCGAGCAGTACTTC.

This rearrangement joins TRBV7-9 to TRBJ1-6; D might be TRBD1 (5 bases). Trimming removed 1 base from V and 5 bases from J, with 9 bases in between. This CDR3 region has 15 residues. CDR1 and CDR2 (germline): SEHNR, FQNEAQ (reference sequence). CDR3 sequence (DNA): TGTGCCAGCAGCTTAGTGGGGGGAGATAATTCACCCCTCCACTTT. It yields the protein CASSLVGGDNSPLHF.

CDR3 region: CSATPTSGGDLNYEQYF. In DNA, the CDR3 is TGCAGTGCCACCCCGACTAGCGGGGGCGACCTAAACTACGAGCAGTACTTC. The J gene is TRBJ2-7, the V gene TRBV20-1; 12 bases line up with TRBD2. V trimming: 6 bases; J trimming: 3 bases; junction bases outside the gene matches: 15. The CDR3 totals 17 residues. CDR1 and CDR2 from the germline V gene are DFQATT and SNEGSKA (reference sequence).

The chain has TRBV23-1 and TRBJ2-4; 9 nucleotides agree with TRBD1. The J call may be faulty, since TRBJ2-5 better matches the DNA end. TRBV23-1 is known as an ORF, though its function is uncertain. This CDR3 is built from 16 residues. CDR3 residues: CASSQSPGTGHETQYF. CDR3 coding DNA: TGCGCCAGCAGTCAATCCCCAGGGACAGGGCATGAGACCCAGTACTTC.

V is TRBV7-2 and J is TRBJ2-1; TRBD2 aligns across 12 bases. The CDR3 extends over 15 amino acids. The V segment lost 5 bases and the J segment 6 bases; nucleotides outside the gene matches: 5. The germline gives CDR1 SGHTA, CDR2 FQGNSA. CDR3 in amino acids: CASSRTSGGINEQFF. The CDR3 nucleotides read TGTGCCAGCAGCCGAACTAGCGGGGGGATCAATGAGCAGTTCTTC.

The CDR3 DNA sequence: TGTGCCGGGGGGCAAATCCCGACCTACGAGCAGTACTTC. It codes for CAGGQIPTYEQYF. This chain links TRBV30 with TRBJ2-5; the D call may be TRBD1 or TRBD2 (6 bases each). The DNA end favors TRBJ2-7, so the J call may be wrong. Germline V gene data show CDR1 as GTSNPN and CDR2 as SVGIG (reference sequence). The CDR3 runs to 13 residues.

The chain links TRBV29-1 to TRBJ2-7; possibly TRBD2 for D (7 bases). The last part of the DNA fits TRBJ2-5 better; the J call may be wrong. This CDR3 comprises 17 residues. Germline V gives CDR1 SQVTM, CDR2 ANQGSEA. CDR3 in DNA: TGCAGCGTTGGGAAGGCGGGTCTGCAGAGGGGGGGCGAGACCCAGTACTTC. It encodes CSVGKAGLQRGGETQYF.

This clonotype was counted between two and nine times. The rearrangement uses TRBV4-3 and TRBJ1-2; tentatively, D is TRBD1 (6 bases). The length of the CDR3 is 16 residues. CDR1 is LGHNA and CDR2 is YSLEER in the germline V gene. V lost 0 bases, J lost 6 bases, and 17 bases lay in between. CDR3 DNA sequence: TGCGCCAGCAGCCAAGATGTGGCCAGGGGAAAAGATGGCTACACCTTC. As protein: CASSQDVARGKDGYTF.

This chain uses TRBV10-3 with TRBJ1-6; the D gene is possibly TRBD1 (5 bases). The CDR3 is 15 residues long. V lost 4 bases and J 10 bases, leaving 17 bases between the germline ends. Per germline, CDR1 ENHRY and CDR2 SYGVKD. For the CDR3, the DNA is TGTGCCATCAGTGCGGGGGGAGCCGGGGACTCACCCCTCCACTTT. This translates into CAISAGGAGDSPLHF.